These T cell receptor beta chains were read from a single sample in a study of cytomegalovirus exposure and HLA in healthy donors. TCRdb keeps only in-frame clones here, not all; method: immunoSEQ multiplex PCR. The sample has roughly 92,000 clones, about 80% seen once. The sequenced sample was PBMCs. These TCRs come from a woman aged 45 to 65 in good health and CMV-seropositive. CDR3s include the opening cysteine and the closing phenylalanine or tryptophan. The order of the fields is V gene, CDR3 length, clone size, J gene, D gene, CDR3 protein, CDR3 DNA. The D gene is left open where the match is weak. The size of a clone is reported for some rows only, either as once, few or many, or as a class for expanded clones.

v_gene: TRBV6-4; len: 13; abundance: NA; j_gene: TRBJ1-1; d_gene: TRBD1; CDR3aa: CASSATGITEAFF; CDR3nt: TGTGCCAGCAGCGCGACAGGGATCACTGAAGCTTTCTTT
v_gene: TRBV5-1; len: 15; abundance: NA; j_gene: TRBJ2-3; d_gene: NA; CDR3aa: CASSLFTGSTDTQYF; CDR3nt: TGCGCCAGCAGCTTGTTCACAGGGAGCACAGATACGCAGTATTTT
v_gene: TRBV5-1; len: 15; abundance: NA; j_gene: TRBJ1-3; d_gene: TRBD1; CDR3aa: CASSSGQGLGNTIYF; CDR3nt: TGCGCCAGCAGCTCGGGACAGGGATTAGGAAACACCATATATTTT
v_gene: TRBV5-1; len: 13; abundance: NA; j_gene: TRBJ1-6; d_gene: NA; CDR3aa: CASRSSYNSPLHF; CDR3nt: TGCGCCAGCAGGAGCTCCTATAATTCACCCCTCCACTTT
v_gene: TRBV19; len: 12; abundance: NA; j_gene: TRBJ1-2; d_gene: TRBD1; CDR3aa: CASRRTGYGYTF; CDR3nt: TGTGCCAGTAGAAGGACAGGGTATGGCTACACCTTC
v_gene: TRBV9; len: 16; abundance: NA; j_gene: TRBJ1-3; d_gene: NA; CDR3aa: CASAPQGLSFGNTIYF; CDR3nt: TGTGCCAGCGCTCCTCAGGGGCTTTCGTTCGGAAACACCATATATTTT
v_gene: TRBV7-8; len: 16; abundance: NA; j_gene: TRBJ1-1; d_gene: TRBD1; CDR3aa: CASSLGGQGWNTEAFF; CDR3nt: TGTGCCAGCAGCTTGGGGGGACAGGGTTGGAACACTGAAGCTTTCTTT
v_gene: TRBV11-2; len: 14; abundance: NA; j_gene: TRBJ2-2; d_gene: TRBD2; CDR3aa: CASSLSGGTGELFF; CDR3nt: TGTGCCAGCAGCCTTAGCGGGGGCACCGGGGAGCTGTTTTTT
v_gene: TRBV6-4; len: 13; abundance: NA; j_gene: TRBJ1-1; d_gene: TRBD1; CDR3aa: CASRAQGGSEAFF; CDR3nt: TGTGCCAGCAGAGCACAGGGGGGGTCTGAAGCTTTCTTT
v_gene: TRBV19; len: 15; abundance: NA; j_gene: TRBJ1-2; d_gene: TRBD1; CDR3aa: CASSIGGQGAYGYTF; CDR3nt: TGTGCCAGTAGTATAGGGGGGCAGGGGGCCTATGGCTACACCTTC
v_gene: TRBV11-3; len: 12; abundance: NA; j_gene: TRBJ2-2; d_gene: NA; CDR3aa: CASGGRTGELFF; CDR3nt: TGTGCCAGCGGAGGGAGAACCGGGGAGCTGTTTTTT
v_gene: TRBV10-1; len: 11; abundance: few; j_gene: TRBJ1-2; d_gene: NA; CDR3aa: CASSDGYGYTF; CDR3nt: TGCGCCAGCAGTGACGGCTATGGCTACACCTTC
v_gene: TRBV9; len: 14; abundance: NA; j_gene: TRBJ2-5; d_gene: NA; CDR3aa: CASSVTGGWETQYF; CDR3nt: TGTGCCAGCAGCGTAACGGGGGGCTGGGAGACCCAGTACTTC
v_gene: TRBV5-6; len: 12; abundance: NA; j_gene: TRBJ2-2; d_gene: NA; CDR3aa: CASRLGTGELFF; CDR3nt: TGTGCCAGCAGACTAGGGACCGGGGAGCTGTTTTTT
v_gene: TRBV7-8; len: 15; abundance: NA; j_gene: TRBJ2-3; d_gene: NA; CDR3aa: CASSSWGGRTDTQYF; CDR3nt: TGTGCCAGCAGCTCCTGGGGGGGGCGCACAGATACGCAGTATTTT
v_gene: TRBV7-3; len: 15; abundance: once; j_gene: TRBJ2-5; d_gene: TRBD2; CDR3aa: CASSLAGGPLETQYF; CDR3nt: TGTGCCAGCAGCTTAGCGGGAGGGCCACTGGAGACCCAGTACTTC
v_gene: TRBV10-1; len: 12; abundance: NA; j_gene: TRBJ2-3; d_gene: TRBD1; CDR3aa: CASSPGGDTQYF; CDR3nt: TGCGCCAGCAGTCCAGGGGGTGATACGCAGTATTTT
v_gene: TRBV25-1; len: 16; abundance: once; j_gene: TRBJ1-3; d_gene: TRBD1; CDR3aa: CASSDAGGTDGNTIYF; CDR3nt: TGTGCCAGCAGTGATGCGGGCGGGACAGATGGAAACACCATATATTTT